The clone carrying this TCR beta chain was counted a few times. Antigen specificity is unknown. The data were taken from a study of PD-1 blockade in mismatch repair-deficient tumors. Study information: All were previously treated, progressing patients with some twelve mismatch repair-deficient cancer types.

A few pembrolizumab responders had their TCRs sequenced. The CDR3 runs to 12 residues. V gave up 4 bases and J gave up 5 bases, with 7 bases separating them. Germline CDR1 MNHEY, CDR2 SMNVEV (reference sequence). Findings of the study overall: Tumor-resident clones, often undetectable pretreatment in blood, expanded then contracted after pembrolizumab.

Clones were sequenced by immunoSEQ multiplex PCR, and TCRdb holds only the in-frame ones, with some missing. The sample lists some 120,000 clones; around 86% were seen once. This TCR came from an adult with mismatch repair-deficient cancer. This specimen consisted of peripheral blood, obtained 44 weeks after starting pembrolizumab. J is TRBJ2-3 and V is TRBV27, with D possibly being TRBD1 (6 bases). The CDR3 loop reads CASSSRGDTQYF. The CDR3, as DNA: TGTGCCAGCAGTTCCAGGGGAGATACGCAGTATTTT.